These 16 T cell receptor beta chains were sequenced from one sample in a study of blood T cell repertoires in COVID-19. Assay: immunoSEQ multiplex PCR; the TCRdb copy retains only in-frame clones and omits some. The sample includes more than 90,000 clones, 85% seen only once; the top ten take approximately 1.8%. The sequenced material came from peripheral blood. The source is a woman in her 70s with active or convalescent COVID-19.

V usage is TRBV6-7 and J usage is TRBJ2-7; 7 bases are a match to TRBD1. TRBV6-7 is an ORF; its function is uncertain. V gave up 7 bases and J gave up 2 bases; unmatched junction bases: 14. The CDR3 is 16 amino acids. The CDR3 region is CASMVRGLPRPYEQYF. The CDR3 DNA reads TGTGCCAGCATGGTTAGGGGGCTACCAAGACCCTACGAGCAGTACTTC.

This clone was picked up one time. The chain combines TRBV5-1 with TRBJ2-3; TRBD2 agrees at 10 bases. Germline V gives CDR1 SGHRS, CDR2 YFSETQ. There are 15 residues in the CDR3. The V and J ends lost 2 bases and 2 bases, in that order; junction bases with no gene match: 2. The DNA of the CDR3 is TGCGCCAGCAGCTTTAGCGGGGGGACCACAGATACGCAGTATTTT. Its translation: CASSFSGGTTDTQYF.

The rearrangement links TRBV10-3 to TRBJ1-1; 7 nucleotides line up with TRBD1. Germline lookup yields CDR1 ENHRY and CDR2 SYGVKD. V trimming: 3 bases; J trimming: 4 bases; junction bases outside the gene matches: 11. The CDR3 loop spans 16 amino acids. This CDR3 reads CAISEKGGEAGTEAFF. The CDR3 DNA reads TGTGCCATCAGTGAAAAAGGGGGCGAAGCAGGCACTGAAGCTTTCTTT.

The chain has TRBV10-3 and TRBJ1-1; maybe TRBD1 (5 bases). With 6 bases removed from V and 1 base from J, the gap between germline ends came to 9 bases. The CDR3 sequence is 13 residues long. Germline V gene lookup returns CDR1 ENHRY and CDR2 SYGVKD. As DNA, the CDR3 is TGTGCCATCAGCTTACAGGAGAACACTGAAGCTTTCTTT. It specifies CAISLQENTEAFF.

The rearrangement joins TRBV2 to TRBJ2-7, with D tentatively TRBD2 (5 bases). The V gene's germline CDR1 is SNHLY and CDR2 FYNNEI. The CDR3 loop spans 14 amino acids. The V gene lost 4 bases and the J gene lost 3 bases, with 13 bases spanning the gap. CDR3 loop: CASSAPPGFYEQYF. The DNA for the CDR3 is TGTGCCAGCAGTGCCCCACCGGGATTCTACGAGCAGTACTTC.

The CDR3 sequence: CASSQLGQGRSYEQYF. CDR3 bases: TGCGCCAGCAGTCAATTGGGACAGGGGCGCTCCTACGAGCAGTACTTC. The chain couples TRBV23-1 to TRBJ2-7; 10 bases are a match to TRBD1. TRBV23-1 falls under the ORF class, with uncertain function. With V trimmed by 1 base and J by 0 bases, 3 bases remained unmatched. This CDR3 region has 16 residues.

V is TRBV9 and J is TRBJ2-3, with TRBD2 as a possible D gene (5 bases). V was pared by 3 bases and J by 1 base, with 12 bases between. This CDR3 has 15 residues. Germline lookup yields CDR1 SGDLS and CDR2 YYNGEE. This CDR3 reads CASSATGGRTDTQYF. The CDR3 DNA reads TGTGCCAGCAGCGCCACCGGAGGTCGCACAGATACGCAGTATTTT.

The chain links TRBV25-1 to TRBJ1-3, with a possible D match to TRBD1 (6 bases). CDR3 length: 17 amino acids. V was shortened by 5 bases and J by 0 bases, with 17 bases between the two germline ends. From germline, CDR1 is MGHDK and CDR2 SYGVNS. The CDR3 nucleotides read TGTGCCAGCAGTATCGGGGGGGCGAGGAGCTCTGGAAACACCATATATTTT. Protein product: CASSIGGARSSGNTIYF.

This chain joins TRBV5-1 and TRBJ2-3; TRBD2 agrees at 7 bases. CDR3 size: 15 residues. CDR1 and CDR2 (germline): SGHRS, YFSETQ. The trim removed 6 bases at V and 5 bases at J, leaving 12 bases unmatched. The CDR3 here is CASTRAGVKKDTQYF. CDR3 sequence (DNA): TGCGCCAGCACGCGGGCGGGAGTTAAGAAAGATACGCAGTATTTT.

The chain employs TRBV2 and TRBJ1-2; 8 nucleotides line up with TRBD1. The CDR3 loop spans 14 amino acids. J gave up 2 bases and V 7 bases, and 6 bases lay outside the gene matches. Germline V gene lookup returns CDR1 SNHLY and CDR2 FYNNEI. The CDR3 DNA reads TGTGCCAGCATGAGGACAGGGACGAACTATGGCTACACCTTC. Residues: CASMRTGTNYGYTF.

This clone showed up just once. This sequence joins TRBV19 and TRBJ2-7; 7 nucleotides align to TRBD1. Trimming cost V 6 bases and J 4 bases; bases outside gene matches: 12. The CDR3 extends over 15 amino acids. CDR1 LNHDA and CDR2 SQIVND come from the germline V gene (reference sequence). CDR3 amino acids: CASSRKPGGGYEQYF. The CDR3 nucleotides read TGTGCCAGTAGCCGCAAGCCAGGGGGTGGGTACGAGCAGTACTTC.

The chain couples TRBV19 to TRBJ2-1, with 14 bases fitting TRBD2. CDR3 length equals 16 residues. Germline V gene data show CDR1 as LNHDA and CDR2 as SQIVND (reference sequence). V was clipped by 8 bases and J by 7 bases; unmatched bases: 10. The CDR3 spells CASSAVGLAGANEQFF. In nucleotides, the CDR3 is TGTGCCAGTTCCGCCGTGGGACTAGCGGGGGCTAATGAGCAGTTCTTC.

V gene TRBV15 combines with J gene TRBJ2-3; TRBD2 matches at 8 bases. The CDR3 covers 18 residues. Germline trimming cut 0 bases from V and 4 bases from J; bases unmatched to any gene: 12. Germline CDR1 is LNHNV and CDR2 is YYDKDF (reference sequence). CDR3: CATSRDRAWDGRADTQYF. For the CDR3, the DNA is TGTGCCACCAGCAGAGATAGGGCGTGGGACGGGAGGGCAGATACGCAGTATTTT. The whole variable domain, remainder taken from reference TRBV15 and TRBJ2-3, is DAMVIQNPRYQVTQFGKPVTLSCSQTLNHNVMYWYQQKSSQAPKLLFHYYDKDFNNEADTPDNFQSRRPNTSFCFLDIRSPGLGDTAMYLCATSRDRAWDGRADTQYFGPGTRLTVL.

V is TRBV19 and J is TRBJ1-2; 8 nucleotides line up with TRBD1. The germline CDR1 and CDR2 sequences are LNHDA and SQIVND (reference sequence). This CDR3 region has 16 residues. V lost 4 bases, J lost 2 bases, and 9 bases stayed unmatched. The CDR3 region is CASSRPGTGVNYGYTF. The CDR3 DNA reads as TGTGCCAGTAGTAGACCCGGGACAGGCGTCAACTATGGCTACACCTTC.

The chain employs TRBV30 and TRBJ1-6; D perhaps matches TRBD1 (6 bases). CDR1 is GTSNPN, CDR2 SVGIG, per germline (reference sequence). The CDR3 spans 16 residues. V shed 3 bases and J shed 7 bases, with 19 bases lying between them. The CDR3 DNA is TGTGCCTGGAGAAGGGGGGGAACAGCGTCAAATTCACCCCTCCACTTT. It codes for CAWRRGGTASNSPLHF.

The table lists this clone with a few counts. J is TRBJ1-2 and V is TRBV21-1. TRBV21-1 is termed a pseudogene. This CDR3 spans 19 amino acids. The CDR3 region is CASSKKKGTGDGARYGYTF. The CDR3 region has the DNA TGTGCCAGCAGCAAAAAAAAGGGGACGGGGGACGGAGCTAGGTATGGCTACACCTTC.